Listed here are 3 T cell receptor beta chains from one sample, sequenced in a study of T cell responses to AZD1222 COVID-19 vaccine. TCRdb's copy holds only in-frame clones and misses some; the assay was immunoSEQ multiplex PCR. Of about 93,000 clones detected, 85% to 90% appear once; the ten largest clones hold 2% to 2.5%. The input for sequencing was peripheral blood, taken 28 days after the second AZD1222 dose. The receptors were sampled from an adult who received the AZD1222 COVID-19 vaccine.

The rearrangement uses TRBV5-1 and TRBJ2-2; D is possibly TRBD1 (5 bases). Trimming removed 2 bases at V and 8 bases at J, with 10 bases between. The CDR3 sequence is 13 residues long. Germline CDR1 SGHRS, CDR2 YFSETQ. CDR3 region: CASSLTGAGELFF. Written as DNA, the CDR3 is TGCGCCAGCAGCTTAACAGGCGCGGGGGAGCTGTTTTTT.

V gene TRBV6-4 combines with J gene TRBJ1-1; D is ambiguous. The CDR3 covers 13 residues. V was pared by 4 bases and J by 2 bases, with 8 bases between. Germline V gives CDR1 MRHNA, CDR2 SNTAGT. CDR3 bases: TGTGCCAGCAGTGCACGGCTAAACACTGAAGCTTTCTTT. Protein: CASSARLNTEAFF.

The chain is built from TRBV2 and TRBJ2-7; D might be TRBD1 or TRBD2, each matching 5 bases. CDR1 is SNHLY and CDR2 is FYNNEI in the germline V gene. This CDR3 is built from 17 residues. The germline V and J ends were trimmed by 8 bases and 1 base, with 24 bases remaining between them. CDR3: CASLKPRGRGSSYEQYF. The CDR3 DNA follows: TGTGCCAGCTTAAAACCTCGGGGCAGAGGGTCTTCCTACGAGCAGTACTTC. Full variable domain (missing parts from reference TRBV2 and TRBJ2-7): EPEVTQTPSHQVTQMGQEVILRCVPISNHLYFYWYRQILGQKVEFLVSFYNNEISEKSEIFDDQFSVERPDGSNFTLKIRSTKLEDSAMYFCASLKPRGRGSSYEQYFGPGTRLTVT.